Shown below are 13 T cell receptor beta chains from a single sample sequenced in a study of CD8 T cells in Susac syndrome. The RNA input was roughly 0.45 to 1 ug, and it was reverse transcribed with random hexamers. TCRdb re-analysed the immunoSEQ multiplex PCR reads in MiXCR, keeping a single row per CDR3 protein. This table holds around 130,000 distinct CDR3 sequences, over 80% found once. Sample: CD8+ T cells from PBMCs. These receptors were taken from a human donor with multiple sclerosis.

V gene TRBV7-9 combines with J gene TRBJ1-4, with no clear D. The V and J ends lost 3 bases and 7 bases respectively, with 6 bases between them. Germline assignment: CDR1 SEHNR and CDR2 FQNEAQ (reference sequence). The CDR3 is 12 amino acids. In nucleotides, the CDR3 is TGTGCCAGCAGCTTCGGGAGTGAAAAACTGTTTTTT. The encoded protein is CASSFGSEKLFF.

The count of this clonotype is one. This chain links TRBV2 with TRBJ1-2; tentatively, D is TRBD1 (6 bases). Germline loops: CDR1 SNHLY, CDR2 FYNNEI. The CDR3 covers 16 residues. V shed 1 base and J shed 3 bases, with 15 bases lying between them. Written as DNA, the CDR3 is TGTGCCAGCAGTGAAGTGGAACAGGGATGGGACTATGGCTACACCTTC. Residues: CASSEVEQGWDYGYTF.

The rearrangement uses TRBV5-1 and TRBJ1-1; 10 nucleotides match TRBD1. CDR3 length: 14 amino acids. Germline lookup yields CDR1 SGHRS and CDR2 YFSETQ. V was clipped by 0 bases and J by 11 bases; unmatched bases: 7. The CDR3 reads CASSLGDRGFWAFF. The DNA for the CDR3 is TGCGCCAGCAGCTTGGGGGACAGGGGTTTTTGGGCTTTCTTT.

This sequence joins TRBV6-5 and TRBJ2-5; tentative D call: TRBD1 (6 bases). V shed 1 base and J shed 3 bases, with 9 bases lying between them. Germline CDR1 is MNHEY and CDR2 is SVGAGI. The CDR3 extends over 14 amino acids. The CDR3 DNA is TGTGCCAGCAGTTACTATGGGACAAAAGAGACCCAGTACTTC. Translated: CASSYYGTKETQYF.

This clonotype was picked up one time. In DNA, the CDR3 is TGTGCCAGTAGTATCAGCGGGAACTCCTACAATGAGCAGTTCTTC. Encoded protein: CASSISGNSYNEQFF. The chain recombines TRBV19 with TRBJ2-1; TRBD2 aligns across 7 bases. Trimming at V came to 3 bases and at J to 0 bases, leaving 2 bases not matched to a gene. The CDR3 extends over 15 amino acids. Germline-derived CDR1 and CDR2 are LNHDA and SQIVND (reference sequence).

This chain joins TRBV9 and TRBJ1-1, with D unresolved. CDR1 is SGDLS and CDR2 is YYNGEE in the germline V gene. V gave up 0 bases and J gave up 4 bases, with 13 bases separating them. The CDR3 sequence is 15 residues long. The CDR3 protein is CASSVGDLAGTEAFF. Written as DNA, the CDR3 is TGTGCCAGCAGCGTAGGTGACCTAGCCGGCACTGAAGCTTTCTTT.

CDR3 coding DNA: TGTGCCAGCAGCCCCCACGACAAAGCTTTCTTT. Protein sequence: CASSPHDKAFF. J is TRBJ1-1 and V is TRBV16, with D hard to call. The CDR3 runs to 11 residues. Between the trimmed V and J ends, which lost 4 bases and 9 bases, there was a span of 9 bases. Germline V CDR1 and CDR2: KGHSY, FQNENV.

The J gene is TRBJ1-1, the V gene TRBV7-9; D ambiguous. CDR1 is SEHNR and CDR2 is FQNEAQ in the germline V gene (reference sequence). V dropped 1 base and J dropped 5 bases, with 11 bases sitting between them. This CDR3 has 14 residues. In nucleotides, the CDR3 is TGTGCCAGCAGCTTAGATAAGGTGTGGACTGAAGCTTTCTTT. Translating gives CASSLDKVWTEAFF.

V and J are TRBV6-2 or TRBV6-3 and TRBJ2-7; tentatively, D is TRBD1 (6 bases). The CDR3 contains 14 residues. Germline V gives CDR1 MNHEY, CDR2 SVGEGT. Trimming shortened V by 6 bases and J by 0 bases, and 12 bases separated the two germline ends. CDR3: CASRSTGISYEQYV. The CDR3 nucleotides are TGTGCCAGCAGGTCCACAGGGATCTCCTACGAGCAGTACGTC.

The V gene is TRBV3-1, the J gene TRBJ2-7; 8 nucleotides line up with TRBD1. The CDR3 consists of 15 residues. Germline V gives CDR1 LGHDT, CDR2 YNNKEL (reference sequence). The V segment lost 6 bases and the J segment 4 bases; nucleotides outside the gene matches: 11. The CDR3: CASRMTGDAKYEQYF. The CDR3 region has the DNA TGTGCCAGCAGAATGACAGGGGACGCTAAATACGAGCAGTACTTC.

The chain links TRBV24-1 to TRBJ2-1; D remains unclear. Germline V CDR1 and CDR2: KGHDR, SFDVKD. The CDR3 contains 13 residues. V was shortened by 3 bases and J by 3 bases, with 5 bases between the two germline ends. The CDR3 reads CATSDSSYNEQFF. The CDR3 DNA sequence: TGTGCCACCAGTGATAGTAGCTACAATGAGCAGTTCTTC.

To note about this clonotype: The junction departs from germline at one end; a sequencing error may be responsible. The J gene is TRBJ2-7, the V gene TRBV5-4; 14 bases align to TRBD2. CDR1 is SGHNT and CDR2 is YYREEE in the germline V gene (reference sequence). The CDR3 runs 16 residues. Written as DNA, the CDR3 is TGTGCCTGCAGCCATGGGACTAGCGGGGGTCCCTACGAGCAGTACTTC. Translated, it gives CACSHGTSGGPYEQYF.

This clonotype was detected a few times. This chain links TRBV5-4 with TRBJ2-1, with 12 bases aligning to TRBD2. Losses at the gene ends were 4 bases for V and 9 bases for J; bases not matched to a gene: 8. The germline V gene encodes CDR1 SGHNT and CDR2 YYREEE (reference sequence). The CDR3 has 15 amino acids. Written as DNA, the CDR3 is TGTGCCAGCAGCCACCTAGCGGGAGGGTGGAGTGAGCAGTTCTTC. Encoded protein: CASSHLAGGWSEQFF.